This T cell receptor beta chain originates from a study of T cells after somatic rescue of genetic block. The data were produced by immunoSEQ multiplex PCR, yet TCRdb's version contains in-frame clones alone and is incomplete. Of about 68,000 clones listed, approximately 90% are singletons. CDR3 length equals 16 residues. CDR1 SGHRS and CDR2 YFSETQ come from the germline V gene. V was trimmed by 0 bases and J by 1 base, leaving 13 bases between them. This TCR derives from a man aged 35 to 55. The sample consisted of peripheral blood mononuclear cells (PBMCs). The chain links TRBV5-1 to TRBJ1-1, with D perhaps TRBD1 (6 bases). CDR3 nucleotides: TGCGCCAGCAGCTTGGCCCCCGGACAGACGAACACTGAAGCTTTCTTT. Translation gives CASSLAPGQTNTEAFF.